Given below is one T cell receptor (beta chain) in context. Its cognate antigen is unknown. Extraction of RNA preceded its reverse transcription into cDNA, which served as the sequencing template. Measured with immunoSEQ multiplex PCR; TCRdb has only the in-frame clones, and not every one. Of roughly 190,000 clones listed, approximately 67% are singletons. This sample was included in a study of CD8+ T cells in alopecia areata. Study-level findings and limits: Scalp samples also yield sequences from resident alphabeta T cells of normal skin.

Treatment of the sample: oral pan-JAK inhibitor, 5-10 mg twice daily. Peripheral blood and lesional scalp punch biopsies came from alopecia areata patients. Sorted populations comprised CD4+ and CD8+ T cells obtained from PBMCs. Germline V gene data show CDR1 as DFQATT and CDR2 as SNEGSKA (reference sequence). V was pared by 6 bases and J by 4 bases, with 7 bases between. The CDR3 runs to 11 residues. Material: CD4+ T cells sorted from blood, obtained around week 50, from a patient treated with tofacitinib. The chain has TRBV20-1 and TRBJ2-1, with unresolved D. The origin of this receptor is a human donor with alopecia areata. CDR3 sequence: CSARGYNEQFF. Written as DNA, the CDR3 is TGCAGTGCCCGAGGTTACAATGAGCAGTTCTTC.